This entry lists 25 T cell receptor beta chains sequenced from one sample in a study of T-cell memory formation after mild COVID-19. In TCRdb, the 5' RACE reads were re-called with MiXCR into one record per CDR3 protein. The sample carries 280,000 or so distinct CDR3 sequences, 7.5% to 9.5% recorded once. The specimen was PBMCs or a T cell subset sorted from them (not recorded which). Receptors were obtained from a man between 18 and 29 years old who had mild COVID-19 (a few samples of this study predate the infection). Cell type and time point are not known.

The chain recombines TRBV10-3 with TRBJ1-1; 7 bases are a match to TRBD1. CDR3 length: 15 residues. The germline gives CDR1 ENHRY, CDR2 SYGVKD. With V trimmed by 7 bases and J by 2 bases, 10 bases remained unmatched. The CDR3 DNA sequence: TGTGCCATCATGGGGGCAGGGGGAAGAAACACTGAAGCTTTCTTT. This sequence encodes CAIMGAGGRNTEAFF.

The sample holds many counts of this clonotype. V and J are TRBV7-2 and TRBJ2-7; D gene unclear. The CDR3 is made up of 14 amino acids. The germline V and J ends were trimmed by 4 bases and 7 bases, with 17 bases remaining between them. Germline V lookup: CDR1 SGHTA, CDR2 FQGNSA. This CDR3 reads CASSSLGLIGEQYF. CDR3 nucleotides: TGTGCCAGCAGCTCCCTGGGCCTGATAGGAGAGCAGTACTTC.

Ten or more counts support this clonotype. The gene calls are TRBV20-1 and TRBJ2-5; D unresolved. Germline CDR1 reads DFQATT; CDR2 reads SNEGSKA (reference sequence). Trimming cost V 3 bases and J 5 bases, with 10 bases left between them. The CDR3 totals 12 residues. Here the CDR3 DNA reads TGCAGTGCTAGTTCCCGTAGGGAGACCCAGTACTTC. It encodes CSASSRRETQYF.

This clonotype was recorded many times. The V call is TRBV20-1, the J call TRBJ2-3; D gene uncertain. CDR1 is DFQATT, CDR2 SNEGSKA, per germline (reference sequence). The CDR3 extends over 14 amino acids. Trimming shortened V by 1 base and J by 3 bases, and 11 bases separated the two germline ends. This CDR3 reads CSARAPRLTDTQYF. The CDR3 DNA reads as TGCAGTGCTAGAGCCCCTCGGTTGACAGATACGCAGTATTTT.

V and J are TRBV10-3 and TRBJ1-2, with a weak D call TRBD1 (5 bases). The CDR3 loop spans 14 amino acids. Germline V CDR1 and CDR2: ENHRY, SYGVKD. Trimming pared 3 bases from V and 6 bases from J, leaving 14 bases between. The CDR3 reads CAISDRATDNGYTF. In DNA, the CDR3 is TGTGCCATCAGTGACAGGGCGACGGACAATGGCTACACCTTC.

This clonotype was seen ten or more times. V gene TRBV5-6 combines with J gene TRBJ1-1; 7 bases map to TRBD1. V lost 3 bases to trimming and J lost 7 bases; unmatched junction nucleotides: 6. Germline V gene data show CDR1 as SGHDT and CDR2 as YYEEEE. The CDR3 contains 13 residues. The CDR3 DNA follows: TGTGCCAGCAGCTCCTGGACAGGAGGTGAAGCTTTCTTT. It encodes CASSSWTGGEAFF.

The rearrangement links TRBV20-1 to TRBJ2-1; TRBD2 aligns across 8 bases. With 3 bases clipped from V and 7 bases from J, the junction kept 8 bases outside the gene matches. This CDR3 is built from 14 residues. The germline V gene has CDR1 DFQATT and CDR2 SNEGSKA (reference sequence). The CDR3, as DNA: TGCAGTGCTAGCGGCGGTAGCGGGGTGAATGAGCAGTTCTTC. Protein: CSASGGSGVNEQFF.

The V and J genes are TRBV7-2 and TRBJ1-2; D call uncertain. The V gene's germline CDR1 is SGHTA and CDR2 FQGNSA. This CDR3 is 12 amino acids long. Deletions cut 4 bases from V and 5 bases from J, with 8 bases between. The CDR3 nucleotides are TGTGCCAGCAGCTGGGATGGGTATGGCTACACCTTC. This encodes CASSWDGYGYTF.

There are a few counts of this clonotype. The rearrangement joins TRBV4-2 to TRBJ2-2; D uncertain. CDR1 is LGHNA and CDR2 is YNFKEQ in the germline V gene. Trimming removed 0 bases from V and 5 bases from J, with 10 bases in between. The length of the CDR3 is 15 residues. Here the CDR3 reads CASSQENPVTGELFF. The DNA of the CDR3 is TGTGCCAGCAGCCAAGAAAATCCCGTTACCGGGGAGCTGTTTTTT.

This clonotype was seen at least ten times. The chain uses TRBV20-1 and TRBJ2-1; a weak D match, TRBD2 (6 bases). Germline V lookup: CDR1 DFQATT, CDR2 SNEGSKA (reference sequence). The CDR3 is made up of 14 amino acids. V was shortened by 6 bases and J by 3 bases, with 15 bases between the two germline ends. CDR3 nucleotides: TGCAGTGCAACTCGGGACTTCCTCTACAATGAGCAGTTCTTC. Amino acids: CSATRDFLYNEQFF.

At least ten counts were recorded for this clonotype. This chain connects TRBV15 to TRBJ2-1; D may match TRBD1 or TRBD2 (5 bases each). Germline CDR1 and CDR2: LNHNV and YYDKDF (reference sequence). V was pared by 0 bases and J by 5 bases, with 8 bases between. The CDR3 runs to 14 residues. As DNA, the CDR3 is TGTGCCACCAGCAGAGATGTGGGGGACAATGAGCAGTTCTTC. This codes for CATSRDVGDNEQFF.

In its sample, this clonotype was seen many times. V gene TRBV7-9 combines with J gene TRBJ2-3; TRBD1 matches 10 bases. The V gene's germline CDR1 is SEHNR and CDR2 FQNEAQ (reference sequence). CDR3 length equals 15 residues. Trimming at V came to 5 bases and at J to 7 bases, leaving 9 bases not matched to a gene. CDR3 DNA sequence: TGTGCCAGCAGCCCCAGACAGGGGGCGTTATATACGCAGTATTTT. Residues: CASSPRQGALYTQYF.

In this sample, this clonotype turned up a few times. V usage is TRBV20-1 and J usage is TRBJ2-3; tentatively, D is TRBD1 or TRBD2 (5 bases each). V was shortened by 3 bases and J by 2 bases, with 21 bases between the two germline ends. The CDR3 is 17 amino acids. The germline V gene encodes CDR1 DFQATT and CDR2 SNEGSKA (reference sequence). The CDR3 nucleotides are TGCAGTGCTAGGGGACCCCTGACCCTAACCGCCACAGATACGCAGTATTTT. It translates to CSARGPLTLTATDTQYF.

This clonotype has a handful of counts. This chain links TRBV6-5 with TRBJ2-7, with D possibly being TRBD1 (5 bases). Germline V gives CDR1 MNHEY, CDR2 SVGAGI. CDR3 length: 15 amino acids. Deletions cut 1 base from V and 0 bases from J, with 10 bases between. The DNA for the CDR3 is TGTGCCAGCAGTTACTTCAGGGCGAGCTCCTACGAGCAGTACTTC. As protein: CASSYFRASSYEQYF.

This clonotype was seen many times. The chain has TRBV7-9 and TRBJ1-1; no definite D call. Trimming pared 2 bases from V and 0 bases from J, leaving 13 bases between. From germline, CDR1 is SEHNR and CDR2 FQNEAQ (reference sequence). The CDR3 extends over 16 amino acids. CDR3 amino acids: CASSLPGLGMNTEAFF. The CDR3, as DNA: TGTGCCAGCAGCTTACCTGGGCTGGGCATGAACACTGAAGCTTTCTTT. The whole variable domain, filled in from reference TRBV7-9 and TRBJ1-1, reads DTGVSQNPRHKITKRGQNVTFRCDPISEHNRLYWYRQTLGQGPEFLTYFQNEAQLEKSRLLSDRFSAERPKGSFSTLEIQRTEQGDSAMYLCASSLPGLGMNTEAFFGQGTRLTVV.

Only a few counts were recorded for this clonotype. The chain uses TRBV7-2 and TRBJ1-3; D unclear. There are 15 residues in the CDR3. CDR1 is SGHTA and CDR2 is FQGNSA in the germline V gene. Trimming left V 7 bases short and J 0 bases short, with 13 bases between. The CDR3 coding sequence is TGTGCCAGCACCCTATTTATGAGCTCTGGAAACACCATATATTTT. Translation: CASTLFMSSGNTIYF.

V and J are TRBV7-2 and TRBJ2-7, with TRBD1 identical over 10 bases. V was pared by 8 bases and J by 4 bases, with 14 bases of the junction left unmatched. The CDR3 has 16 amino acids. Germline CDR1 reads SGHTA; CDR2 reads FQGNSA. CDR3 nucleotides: TGTGCCAGCGCCACCAACCTGGGACAGGGGATTTACGAGCAGTACTTC. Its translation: CASATNLGQGIYEQYF. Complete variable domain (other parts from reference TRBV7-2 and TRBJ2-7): GAGVSQSPSNKVTEKGKDVELRCDPISGHTALYWYRQSLGQGLEFLIYFQGNSAPDKSGLPSDRFSAERTGGSVSTLTIQRTQQEDSAVYLCASATNLGQGIYEQYFGPGTRLTVT.

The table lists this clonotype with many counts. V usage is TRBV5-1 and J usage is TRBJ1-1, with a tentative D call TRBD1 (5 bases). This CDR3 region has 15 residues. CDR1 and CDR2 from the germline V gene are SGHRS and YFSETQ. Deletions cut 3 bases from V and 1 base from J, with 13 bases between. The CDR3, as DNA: TGCGCCAGCAGCTATGGACACGAAGGGAACACTGAAGCTTTCTTT. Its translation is CASSYGHEGNTEAFF.

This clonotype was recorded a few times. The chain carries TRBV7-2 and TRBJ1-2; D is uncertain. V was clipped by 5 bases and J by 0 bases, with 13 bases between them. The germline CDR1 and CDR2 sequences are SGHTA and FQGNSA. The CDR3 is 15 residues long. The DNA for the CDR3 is TGTGCCAGCAGCCCCCGCGAGGGAGCTAACTATGGCTACACCTTC. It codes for CASSPREGANYGYTF.

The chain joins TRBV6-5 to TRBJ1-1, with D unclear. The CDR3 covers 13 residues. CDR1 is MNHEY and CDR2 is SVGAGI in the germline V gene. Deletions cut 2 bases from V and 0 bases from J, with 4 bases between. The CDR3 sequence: CASSYILNTEAFF. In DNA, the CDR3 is TGTGCCAGCAGTTACATTCTGAACACTGAAGCTTTCTTT.

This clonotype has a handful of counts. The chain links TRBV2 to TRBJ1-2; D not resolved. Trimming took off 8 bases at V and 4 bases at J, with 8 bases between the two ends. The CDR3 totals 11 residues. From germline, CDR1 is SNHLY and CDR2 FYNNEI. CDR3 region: CASGMVYGYTF. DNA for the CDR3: TGTGCCAGCGGGATGGTCTATGGCTACACCTTC.

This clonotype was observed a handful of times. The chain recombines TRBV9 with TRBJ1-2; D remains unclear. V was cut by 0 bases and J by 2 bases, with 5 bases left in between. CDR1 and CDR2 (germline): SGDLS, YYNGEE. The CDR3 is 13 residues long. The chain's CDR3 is CASSVDTNYGYTF. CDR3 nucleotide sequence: TGTGCCAGCAGCGTAGATACGAACTATGGCTACACCTTC.

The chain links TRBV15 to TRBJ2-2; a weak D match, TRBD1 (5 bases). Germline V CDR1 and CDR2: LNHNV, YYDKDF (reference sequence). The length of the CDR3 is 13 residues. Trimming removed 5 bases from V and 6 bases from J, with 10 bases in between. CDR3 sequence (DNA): TGTGCCACCAGCCCAGGGATTCCCGGGGAGCTGTTTTTT. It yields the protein CATSPGIPGELFF.

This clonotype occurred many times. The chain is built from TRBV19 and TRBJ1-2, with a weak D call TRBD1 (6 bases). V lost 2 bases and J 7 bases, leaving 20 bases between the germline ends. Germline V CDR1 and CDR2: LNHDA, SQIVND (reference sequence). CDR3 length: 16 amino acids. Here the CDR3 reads CASSIPWQGRKSGYTF. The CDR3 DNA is TGTGCCAGTAGTATACCGTGGCAGGGGCGAAAGTCTGGCTACACCTTC.

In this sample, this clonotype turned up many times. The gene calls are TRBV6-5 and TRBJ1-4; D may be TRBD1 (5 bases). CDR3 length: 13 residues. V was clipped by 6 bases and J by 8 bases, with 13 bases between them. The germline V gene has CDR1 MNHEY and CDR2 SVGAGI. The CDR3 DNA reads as TGTGCCAGCAGACCCGGGACCTGGGAAAAACTGTTTTTT. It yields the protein CASRPGTWEKLFF.